Sequencing of this T cell receptor (beta chain) was carried out in a study of cytomegalovirus exposure and HLA in healthy donors. PCR primers comprised 60 Vbeta and 13 Jbeta primers. Only in-frame clones appear in the TCRdb table, and some are missing; sequencing was by immunoSEQ multiplex PCR. The sample comprises under 200,000 clones, about 85% of which are singletons, and about 3.8% rests with the top ten. The sample taken for sequencing was PBMCs. The clonotype originates from a man aged 50-60 years in good health and CMV-seronegative.

The CDR3 here is CASSPRRSPLHF. CDR3 in DNA: TGTGCCAGCTCACCGAGGCGTTCACCCCTCCACTTT. The V call is TRBV18, the J call TRBJ1-6; D unclear. Germline V gives CDR1 KGHSH, CDR2 LQKENI. The CDR3 runs to 12 residues. V lost 3 bases, J lost 9 bases, and 6 bases lay in between.